This T cell receptor beta chain originates from a study of T cells after yellow fever vaccination. TCRdb reprocessed the 5' RACE reads via MiXCR and lists one record per CDR3 protein. This table holds 310,000 or so distinct CDR3 sequences, 6.8% found once. This clonotype was seen repeatedly, ten times or more. Deletions cut 4 bases from V and 7 bases from J, with 8 bases between. There are 13 residues in the CDR3. CDR1 and CDR2 (germline): SGHVS, FQNEAQ. The V gene is TRBV7-8, the J gene TRBJ1-6; possibly TRBD1 for D (5 bases). The source is a man younger than 35 who received the YFV17D yellow fever vaccine. The material sequenced was PBMCs, taken about 49 days after the first yellow fever vaccination. The CDR3 is CASSYRQNSPLHF. CDR3 sequence (DNA): TGTGCCAGCAGCTACCGACAGAATTCACCCCTCCACTTT.